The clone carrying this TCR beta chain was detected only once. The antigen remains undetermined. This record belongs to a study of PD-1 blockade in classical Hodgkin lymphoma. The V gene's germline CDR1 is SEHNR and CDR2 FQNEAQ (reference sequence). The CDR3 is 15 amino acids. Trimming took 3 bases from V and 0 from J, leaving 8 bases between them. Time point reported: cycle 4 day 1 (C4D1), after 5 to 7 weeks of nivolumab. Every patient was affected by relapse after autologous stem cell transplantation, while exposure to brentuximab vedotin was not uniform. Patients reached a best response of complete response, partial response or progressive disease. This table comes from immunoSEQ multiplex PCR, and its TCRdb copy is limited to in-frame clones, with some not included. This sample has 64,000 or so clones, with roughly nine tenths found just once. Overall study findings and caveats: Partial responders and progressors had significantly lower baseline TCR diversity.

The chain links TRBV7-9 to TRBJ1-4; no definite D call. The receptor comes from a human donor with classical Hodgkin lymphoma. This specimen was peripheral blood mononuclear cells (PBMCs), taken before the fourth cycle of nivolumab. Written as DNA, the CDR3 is TGTGCCAGCAGCTTTACGGAGGCAACTAATGAAAAACTGTTTTTT. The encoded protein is CASSFTEATNEKLFF.